This T cell receptor beta chain stems from a study of blood T cell repertoires in COVID-19. Overall study: The United States, Italy and Spain were the sources of the acute and convalescent COVID-19 samples.

This clone was found once. The table came from immunoSEQ multiplex PCR; TCRdb's copy has only in-frame clones and leaves some out. This table holds 93,000 or so clones, less than 90% found once. The J segment lost 3 bases and the V segment lost 2 bases, leaving 8 bases of the junction unmatched. The germline V gene has CDR1 LNHDA and CDR2 SQIVND (reference sequence). The CDR3 consists of 16 residues. Sequenced input: peripheral blood. The receptor comes from a human donor in a cohort sampled during active COVID-19. V and J are TRBV19 and TRBJ1-1, with 8 bases that match TRBD1. CDR3 sequence reads: CASSIPRGQVDTEAFF. The CDR3, as DNA: TGTGCCAGTAGTATACCGCGGGGACAGGTGGACACTGAAGCTTTCTTT.